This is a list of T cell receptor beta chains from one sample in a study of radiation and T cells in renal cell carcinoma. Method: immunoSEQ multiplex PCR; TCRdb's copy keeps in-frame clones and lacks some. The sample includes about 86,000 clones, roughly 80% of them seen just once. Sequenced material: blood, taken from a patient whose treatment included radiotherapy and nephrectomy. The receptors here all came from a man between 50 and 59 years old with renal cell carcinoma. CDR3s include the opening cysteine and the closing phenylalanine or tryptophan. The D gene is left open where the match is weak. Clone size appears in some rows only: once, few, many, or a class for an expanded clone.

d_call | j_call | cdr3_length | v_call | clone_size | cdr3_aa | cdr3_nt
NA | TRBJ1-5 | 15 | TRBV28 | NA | CASSPEAPGTQPQHF | TGTGCCAGCAGTCCTGAAGCGCCCGGGACTCAGCCCCAGCATTTT
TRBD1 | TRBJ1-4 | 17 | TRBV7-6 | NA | CASSLWTGTATNEKLFF | TGTGCCAGCAGTCTTTGGACGGGGACAGCAACTAATGAAAAACTGTTTTTT
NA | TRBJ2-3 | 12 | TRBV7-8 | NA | CASTDSTDTQYF | TGTGCCAGCACTGACAGCACAGATACGCAGTATTTT
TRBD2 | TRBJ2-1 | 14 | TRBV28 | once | CASSPLAEYNEQFF | TGTGCCAGTAGCCCTCTAGCGGAATACAATGAGCAGTTCTTC
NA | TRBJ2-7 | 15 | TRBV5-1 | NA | CASSLTESYRYEQYF | TGCGCCAGCAGCTTGACCGAGAGTTATCGCTACGAGCAGTACTTC
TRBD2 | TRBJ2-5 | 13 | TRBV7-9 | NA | CASSLVGRETQYF | TGTGCCAGCAGCTTAGTCGGGAGGGAGACCCAGTACTTC
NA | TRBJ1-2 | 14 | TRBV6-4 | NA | CASSDSLRDGGYTF | TGTGCCAGCAGTGACTCGTTGAGGGACGGGGGCTACACCTTC
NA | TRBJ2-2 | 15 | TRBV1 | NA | CTSILYGRLTGELFF | TGCACCAGCATATTGTACGGGAGACTTACCGGGGAGCTGTTTTTT
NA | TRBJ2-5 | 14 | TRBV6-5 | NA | CASSYGTVGETQYF | TGTGCCAGCAGTTACGGCACAGTGGGGGAGACCCAGTACTTC
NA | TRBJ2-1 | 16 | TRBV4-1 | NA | CASSQAETRSYNEQFF | TGCGCCAGCAGCCAAGCAGAGACCCGCTCCTACAATGAGCAGTTCTTC
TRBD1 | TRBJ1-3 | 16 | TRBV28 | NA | CASSLRQGAGGNTIYF | TGTGCCAGCAGTTTACGACAGGGGGCAGGAGGAAACACCATATATTTT
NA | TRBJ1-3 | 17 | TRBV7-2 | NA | CASSSPTGTVSGNTIYF | TGTGCCAGCAGCTCACCCACGGGGACGGTCTCTGGAAACACCATATATTTT
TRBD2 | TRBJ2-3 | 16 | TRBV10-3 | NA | CAISGLAGDPTDTQYF | TGTGCCATCAGCGGACTAGCGGGGGACCCCACAGATACGCAGTATTTT
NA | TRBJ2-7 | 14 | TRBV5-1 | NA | CASSLDRSYYEQYF | TGCGCCAGCAGCTTGGACCGATCCTACTACGAGCAGTACTTC
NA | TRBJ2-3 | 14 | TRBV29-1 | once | CSALRGVVTDTQYF | TGCAGCGCTCTCCGGGGTGTAGTCACAGATACGCAGTATTTT
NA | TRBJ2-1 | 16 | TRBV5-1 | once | CASSLEIRTGEDEQFF | TGCGCCAGCAGCTTGGAGATTAGAACAGGCGAGGATGAGCAGTTCTTC
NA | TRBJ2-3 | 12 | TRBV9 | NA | CASSVSADTQYF | TGTGCCAGCAGCGTTTCGGCAGATACGCAGTATTTT
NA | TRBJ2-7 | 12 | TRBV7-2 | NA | CASSLDQYEQYF | TGTGCCAGCAGCTTAGATCAGTACGAGCAGTACTTC
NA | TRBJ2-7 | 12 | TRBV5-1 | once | CASSLDHYEQYF | TGCGCCAGCAGCTTGGATCACTACGAGCAGTACTTC
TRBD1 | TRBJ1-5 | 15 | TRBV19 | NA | CASWGGQGAYQPQHF | TGTGCCAGTTGGGGTGGGCAGGGGGCATATCAGCCCCAGCATTTT
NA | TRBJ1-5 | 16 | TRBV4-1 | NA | CASSQTGTNGNQPQHF | TGCGCCAGCAGCCAAACAGGGACGAACGGCAATCAGCCCCAGCATTTT
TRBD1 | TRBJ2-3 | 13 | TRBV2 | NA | CASRQGAGDTQYF | TGTGCCAGCAGACAGGGGGCTGGAGATACGCAGTATTTT